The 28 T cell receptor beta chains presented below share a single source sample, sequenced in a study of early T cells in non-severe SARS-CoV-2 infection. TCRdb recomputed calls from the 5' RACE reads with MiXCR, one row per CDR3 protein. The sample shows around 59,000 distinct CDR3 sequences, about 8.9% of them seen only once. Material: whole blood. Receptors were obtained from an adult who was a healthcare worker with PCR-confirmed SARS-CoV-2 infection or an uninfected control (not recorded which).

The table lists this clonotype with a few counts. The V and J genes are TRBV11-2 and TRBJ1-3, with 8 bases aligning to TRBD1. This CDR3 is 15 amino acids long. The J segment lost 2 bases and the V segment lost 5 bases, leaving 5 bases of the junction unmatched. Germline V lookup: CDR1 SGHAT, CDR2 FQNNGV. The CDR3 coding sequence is TGTGCCAGCAGCAGCCGGACAGGGACTGGAAACACCATATATTTT. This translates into CASSSRTGTGNTIYF.

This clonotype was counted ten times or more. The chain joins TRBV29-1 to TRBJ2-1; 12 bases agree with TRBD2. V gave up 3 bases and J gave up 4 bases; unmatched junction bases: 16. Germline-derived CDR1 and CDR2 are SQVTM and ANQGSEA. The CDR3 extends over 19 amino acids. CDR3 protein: CSVDYSPPNLAGGYNEQFF. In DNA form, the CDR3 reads TGCAGCGTTGACTATTCGCCCCCAAATCTAGCGGGAGGGTACAATGAGCAGTTCTTC.

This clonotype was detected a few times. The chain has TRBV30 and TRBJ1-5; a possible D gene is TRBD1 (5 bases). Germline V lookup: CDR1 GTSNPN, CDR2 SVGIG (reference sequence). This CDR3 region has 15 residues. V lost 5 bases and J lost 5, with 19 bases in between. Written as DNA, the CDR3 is TGTGCCTGGCACAGGAAACCTGCCTGGCATCAGCCCCAGCATTTT. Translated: CAWHRKPAWHQPQHF.

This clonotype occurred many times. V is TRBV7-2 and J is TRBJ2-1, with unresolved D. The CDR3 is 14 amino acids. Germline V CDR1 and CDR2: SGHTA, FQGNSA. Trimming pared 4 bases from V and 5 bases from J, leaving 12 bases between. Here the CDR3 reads CASSSAPWDNEQFF. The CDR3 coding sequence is TGTGCCAGCAGCTCAGCGCCGTGGGACAATGAGCAGTTCTTC. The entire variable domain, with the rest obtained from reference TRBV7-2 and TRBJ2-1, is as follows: GAGVSQSPSNKVTEKGKDVELRCDPISGHTALYWYRQSLGQGLEFLIYFQGNSAPDKSGLPSDRFSAERTGGSVSTLTIQRTQQEDSAVYLCASSSAPWDNEQFFGPGTRLTVL.

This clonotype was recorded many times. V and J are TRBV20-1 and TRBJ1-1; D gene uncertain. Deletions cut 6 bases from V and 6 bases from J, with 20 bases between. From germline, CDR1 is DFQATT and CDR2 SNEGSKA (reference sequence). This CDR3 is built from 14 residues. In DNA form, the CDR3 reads TGCAGTGCCCAAAATACCCAGCGAGAGGCTGAAGCTTTCTTT. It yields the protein CSAQNTQREAEAFF.

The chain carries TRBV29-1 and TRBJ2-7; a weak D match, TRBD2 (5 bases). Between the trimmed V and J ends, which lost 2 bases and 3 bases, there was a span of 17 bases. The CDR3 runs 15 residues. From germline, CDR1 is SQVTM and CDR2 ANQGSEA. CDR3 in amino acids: CSVEWSHTGNYEQYF. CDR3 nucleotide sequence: TGCAGCGTTGAATGGAGCCACACGGGAAACTACGAGCAGTACTTC.

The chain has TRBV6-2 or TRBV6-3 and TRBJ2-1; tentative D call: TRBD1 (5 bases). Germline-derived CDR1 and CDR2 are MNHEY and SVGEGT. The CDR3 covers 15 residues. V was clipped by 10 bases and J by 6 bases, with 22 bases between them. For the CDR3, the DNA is TGTGCCATCGCGGACAAGGGAAATTGGGCCAATGAGCAGTTCTTC. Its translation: CAIADKGNWANEQFF.

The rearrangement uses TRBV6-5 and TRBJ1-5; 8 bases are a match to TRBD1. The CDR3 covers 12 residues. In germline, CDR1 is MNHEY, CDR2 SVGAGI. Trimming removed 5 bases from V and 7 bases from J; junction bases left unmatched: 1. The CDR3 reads CASSGQGQPQHF. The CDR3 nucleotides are TGTGCCAGCAGTGGACAGGGCCAGCCCCAGCATTTT.

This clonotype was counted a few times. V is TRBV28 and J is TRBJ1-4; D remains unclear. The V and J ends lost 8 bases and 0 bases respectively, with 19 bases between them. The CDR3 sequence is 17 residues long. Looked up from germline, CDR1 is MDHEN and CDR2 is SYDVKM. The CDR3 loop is CASLPPQRRTTNEKLFF. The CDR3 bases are TGTGCCAGCTTGCCCCCCCAAAGACGGACAACTAATGAAAAACTGTTTTTT.

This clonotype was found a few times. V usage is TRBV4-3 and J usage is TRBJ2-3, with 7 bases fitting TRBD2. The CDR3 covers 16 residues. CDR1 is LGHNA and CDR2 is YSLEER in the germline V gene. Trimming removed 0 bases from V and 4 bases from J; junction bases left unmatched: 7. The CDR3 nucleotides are TGCGCCAGCAGCCAAGATCAAGCTAGCGGAGCAGATACGCAGTATTTT. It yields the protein CASSQDQASGADTQYF.

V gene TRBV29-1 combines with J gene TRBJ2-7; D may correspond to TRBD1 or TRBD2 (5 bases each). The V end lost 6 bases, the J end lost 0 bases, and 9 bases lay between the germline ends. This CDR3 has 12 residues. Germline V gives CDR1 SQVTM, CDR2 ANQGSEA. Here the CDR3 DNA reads TGCAGCGTGGGACCAACCTCCTACGAGCAGTACTTC. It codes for CSVGPTSYEQYF.

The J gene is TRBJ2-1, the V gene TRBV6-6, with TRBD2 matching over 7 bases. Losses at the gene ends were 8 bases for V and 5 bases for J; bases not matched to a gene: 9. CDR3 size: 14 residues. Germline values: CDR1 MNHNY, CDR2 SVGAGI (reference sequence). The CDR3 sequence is CASRWLAENNEQFF. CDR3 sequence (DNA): TGTGCCAGCCGTTGGCTAGCGGAGAACAATGAGCAGTTCTTC.

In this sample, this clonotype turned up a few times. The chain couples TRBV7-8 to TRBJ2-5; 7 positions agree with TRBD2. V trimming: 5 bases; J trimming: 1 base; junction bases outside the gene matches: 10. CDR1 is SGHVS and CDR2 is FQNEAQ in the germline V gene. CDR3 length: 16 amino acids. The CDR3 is CASSPRVLAVQETQYF. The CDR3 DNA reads TGTGCCAGCAGCCCGAGGGTCCTAGCGGTCCAAGAGACCCAGTACTTC.

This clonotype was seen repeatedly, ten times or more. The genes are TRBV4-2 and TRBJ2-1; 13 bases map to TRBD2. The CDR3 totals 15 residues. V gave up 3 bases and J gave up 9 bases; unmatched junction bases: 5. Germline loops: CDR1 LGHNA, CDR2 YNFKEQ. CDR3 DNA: TGTGCCAGCAGCCAGGGGACTAGCGGGAACCCTGAGCAGTTCTTC. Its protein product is CASSQGTSGNPEQFF.

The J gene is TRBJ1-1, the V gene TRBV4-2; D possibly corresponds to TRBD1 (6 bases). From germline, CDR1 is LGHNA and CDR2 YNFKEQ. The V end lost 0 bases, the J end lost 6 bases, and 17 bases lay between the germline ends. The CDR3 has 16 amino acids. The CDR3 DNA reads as TGTGCCAGCAGCCAAGATAGTTTACAGGGTAACGCTGAAGCTTTCTTT. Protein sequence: CASSQDSLQGNAEAFF.

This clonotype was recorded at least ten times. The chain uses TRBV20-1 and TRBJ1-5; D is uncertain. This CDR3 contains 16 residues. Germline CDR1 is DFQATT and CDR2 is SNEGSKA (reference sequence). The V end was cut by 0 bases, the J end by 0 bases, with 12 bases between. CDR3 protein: CSARESSGYSNQPQHF. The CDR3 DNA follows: TGCAGTGCTAGAGAATCGTCCGGGTATAGCAATCAGCCCCAGCATTTT.

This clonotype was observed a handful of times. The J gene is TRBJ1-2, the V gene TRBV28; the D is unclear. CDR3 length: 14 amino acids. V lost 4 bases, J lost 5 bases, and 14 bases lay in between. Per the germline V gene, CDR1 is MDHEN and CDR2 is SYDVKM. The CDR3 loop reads CASSSVAGGYGYTF. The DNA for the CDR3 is TGTGCCAGCAGTTCTGTGGCGGGAGGTTATGGCTACACCTTC.

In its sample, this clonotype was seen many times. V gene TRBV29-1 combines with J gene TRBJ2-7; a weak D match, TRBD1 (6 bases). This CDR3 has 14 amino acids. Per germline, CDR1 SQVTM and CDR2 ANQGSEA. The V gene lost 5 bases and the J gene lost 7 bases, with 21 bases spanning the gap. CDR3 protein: CSVSQTGSSSEQYF. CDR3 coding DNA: TGCAGCGTTTCCCAGACAGGTAGCTCTAGTGAGCAGTACTTC.

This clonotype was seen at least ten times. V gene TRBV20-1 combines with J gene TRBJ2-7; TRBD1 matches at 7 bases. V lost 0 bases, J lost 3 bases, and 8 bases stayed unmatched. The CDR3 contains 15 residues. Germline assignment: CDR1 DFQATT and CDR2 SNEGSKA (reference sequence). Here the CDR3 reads CSAREVKGAVYEQYF. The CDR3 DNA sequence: TGCAGTGCTAGAGAGGTAAAGGGGGCGGTCTACGAGCAGTACTTC.

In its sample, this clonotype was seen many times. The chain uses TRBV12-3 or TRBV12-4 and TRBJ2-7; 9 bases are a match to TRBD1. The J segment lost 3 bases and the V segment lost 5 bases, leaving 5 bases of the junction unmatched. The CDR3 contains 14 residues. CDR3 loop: CASSPGTGNYEQYF. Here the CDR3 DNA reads TGTGCCAGCAGTCCAGGGACAGGGAACTACGAGCAGTACTTC.

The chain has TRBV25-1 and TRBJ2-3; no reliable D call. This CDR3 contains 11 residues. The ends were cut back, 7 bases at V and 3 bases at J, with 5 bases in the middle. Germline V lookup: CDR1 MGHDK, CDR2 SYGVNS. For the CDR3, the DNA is TGTGCCAGCATAAGGACAGATACGCAGTATTTT. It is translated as CASIRTDTQYF.

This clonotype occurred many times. CDR3 sequence: CASSSRTSGSGRYEQYF. Written as DNA, the CDR3 is TGTGCCAGTAGTTCCCGGACTAGCGGGAGTGGTCGGTACGAGCAGTACTTC. The chain carries TRBV19 and TRBJ2-7; 13 nucleotides line up with TRBD2. J was trimmed by 4 bases and V by 5 bases; bases with no gene match: 11. CDR1 is LNHDA and CDR2 is SQIVND in the germline V gene (reference sequence). CDR3 length equals 17 residues.

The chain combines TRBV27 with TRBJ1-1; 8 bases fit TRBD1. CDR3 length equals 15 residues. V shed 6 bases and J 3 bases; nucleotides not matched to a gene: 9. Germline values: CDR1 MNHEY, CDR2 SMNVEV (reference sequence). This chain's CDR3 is CASSKDGQGYTEAFF. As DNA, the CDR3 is TGTGCCAGCAGCAAAGATGGACAGGGCTACACTGAAGCTTTCTTT.

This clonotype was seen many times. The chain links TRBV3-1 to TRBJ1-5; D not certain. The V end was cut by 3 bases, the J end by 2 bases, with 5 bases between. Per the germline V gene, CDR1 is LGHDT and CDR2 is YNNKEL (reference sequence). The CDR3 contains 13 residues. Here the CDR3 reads CASSQSGNQPQHF. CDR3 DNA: TGTGCCAGCAGCCAGTCGGGCAATCAGCCCCAGCATTTT.

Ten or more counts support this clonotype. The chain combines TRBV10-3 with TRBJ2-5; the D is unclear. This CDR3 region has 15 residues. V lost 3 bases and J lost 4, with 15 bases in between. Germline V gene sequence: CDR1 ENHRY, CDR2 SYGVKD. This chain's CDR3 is CAISDPGGPGETQYF. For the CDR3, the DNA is TGTGCCATCAGTGACCCAGGTGGGCCCGGAGAGACCCAGTACTTC.

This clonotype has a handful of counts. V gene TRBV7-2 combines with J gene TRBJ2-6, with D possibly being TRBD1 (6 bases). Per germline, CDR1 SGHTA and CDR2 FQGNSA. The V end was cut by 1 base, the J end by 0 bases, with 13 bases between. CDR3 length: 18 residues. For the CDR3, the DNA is TGTGCCAGCAGCTTAGTTGGAACAGGGTTCTCTGGGGCCAACGTCCTGACTTTC. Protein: CASSLVGTGFSGANVLTF. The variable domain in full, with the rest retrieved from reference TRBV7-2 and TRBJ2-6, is GAGVSQSPSNKVTEKGKDVELRCDPISGHTALYWYRQSLGQGLEFLIYFQGNSAPDKSGLPSDRFSAERTGGSVSTLTIQRTQQEDSAVYLCASSLVGTGFSGANVLTFGAGSRLTVL.

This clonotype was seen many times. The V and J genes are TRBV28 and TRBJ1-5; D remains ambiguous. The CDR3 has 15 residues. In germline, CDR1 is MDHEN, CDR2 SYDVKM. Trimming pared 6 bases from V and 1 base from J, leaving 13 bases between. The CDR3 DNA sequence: TGTGCCAGCAGAGGTTGGGGAGGGAGCAATCAGCCCCAGCATTTT. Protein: CASRGWGGSNQPQHF.

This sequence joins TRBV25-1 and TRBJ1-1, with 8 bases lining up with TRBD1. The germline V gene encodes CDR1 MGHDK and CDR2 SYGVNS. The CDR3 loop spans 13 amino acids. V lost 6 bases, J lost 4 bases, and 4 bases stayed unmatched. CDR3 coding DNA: TGTGCCAGCAGCTCACAGGGGGGCACTGAAGCTTTCTTT. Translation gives CASSSQGGTEAFF.